The 20 T cell receptor beta chains presented below share a single source sample, sequenced in a study of T cells expressing NK-cell markers. TCRdb reprocessed the 5' RACE reads, keeping one entry per CDR3 protein, no DNA. Its listing shows about 150,000 distinct CDR3 sequences. Material: blood T cells: a sorted CD56 or NKG2C T cell subset, CD4+ or CD8+ T cells, or bulk PBMC T cells (not recorded which). The receptor source for this set is a woman between 50 and 59 years old in good health.

The chain couples TRBV20-1 to TRBJ2-1; the D call of TRBD2 rests on TCRdb alone, since no DNA is present to check it. Germline V gene data show CDR1 as DFQATT and CDR2 as SNEGSKA (reference sequence). The CDR3 is 17 amino acids. The CDR3 reads CSAGGAGTSGSLVQQFF.

V and J are TRBV27 and TRBJ2-1; TCRdb's assignment of TRBD1 cannot be checked, as there is no DNA. Germline V CDR1 and CDR2: MNHEY, SMNVEV (reference sequence). The CDR3 has 16 amino acids. CDR3: CASSQIGQVRSDEQFF.

This CDR3 is CASSLSPSGKADTQYF. The chain couples TRBV27 to TRBJ2-3; without DNA, the TCRdb call of TRBD2 cannot be checked. The CDR3 loop spans 16 amino acids. CDR1 MNHEY and CDR2 SMNVEV come from the germline V gene (reference sequence).

This rearrangement joins TRBV2 to TRBJ1-1. Germline-derived CDR1 and CDR2 are SNHLY and FYNNEI. The CDR3 has 16 amino acids. The CDR3 reads CASSEAGRGRNTEAFF.

V usage is TRBV6-5 and J usage is TRBJ2-3. This CDR3 spans 13 amino acids. Germline CDR1 is MNHEY and CDR2 is SVGAGI. The CDR3 loop is CASSSPLTDTQYF.

The genes are TRBV12-5 and TRBJ1-2; TCRdb lists TRBD1, though no DNA is available to test this call. CDR1 and CDR2 from the germline V gene are LGHNT and FRNRAP. CDR3 length equals 17 residues. The chain's CDR3 is CASEVSYTGRLRGGYTF.

The V and J genes are TRBV5-1 and TRBJ2-2. The CDR3 runs 12 residues. The V gene's germline CDR1 is SGHRS and CDR2 YFSETQ. The CDR3 protein is CASSLPGGELFF.

The chain recombines TRBV9 with TRBJ1-4; TCRdb outputs TRBD1, but without DNA this stays unchecked. This CDR3 is built from 16 residues. Per germline, CDR1 SGDLS and CDR2 YYNGEE. CDR3 sequence reads: CASSVEGVLGDEKLFF.

This chain links TRBV6-2 or TRBV6-3 with TRBJ1-1; the D gene TCRdb calls, TRBD1, cannot be checked with no DNA. This CDR3 has 15 residues. Germline CDR1 and CDR2: MNHEY and SVGEGT. The CDR3 loop is CASSYSNRANTEAFF.

The chain combines TRBV12-3 or TRBV12-4 with TRBJ1-5; TCRdb's assignment of TRBD1 cannot be checked, as there is no DNA. This CDR3 has 16 amino acids. The CDR3 protein is CASSLTPQGAWQPQHF.

The rearrangement links TRBV7-6 to TRBJ2-1; TCRdb's D call, TRBD2, is unchecked because there is no DNA. CDR3 length: 17 residues. Germline-derived CDR1 and CDR2 are SGHVS and FNYEAQ. This CDR3 reads CASSSQGSGMGYNEQFF.

The V and J genes are TRBV5-1 and TRBJ2-2. The CDR3 consists of 12 residues. Per the germline V gene, CDR1 is SGHRS and CDR2 is YFSETQ. CDR3 protein: CASEEDGGELFF.

V is TRBV7-9 and J is TRBJ2-7; lacking DNA, the TRBD2 call made by TCRdb goes unchecked. The germline V gene encodes CDR1 SEHNR and CDR2 FQNEAQ (reference sequence). This CDR3 has 14 residues. CDR3 in amino acids: CASSFPGLPGEQYF.

The chain combines TRBV5-6 with TRBJ2-1. In germline, CDR1 is SGHDT, CDR2 YYEEEE. This CDR3 spans 14 amino acids. This CDR3 reads CASSFTDPYNEQFF.

This sequence joins TRBV11-2 and TRBJ1-5; the TCRdb call, TRBD1, lacks DNA for checking. The CDR3 extends over 14 amino acids. In germline, CDR1 is SGHAT, CDR2 FQNNGV. CDR3 amino acids: CASSLDQGWQPQHF.

V is TRBV20-1 and J is TRBJ2-5. CDR3 size: 13 residues. Germline lookup yields CDR1 DFQATT and CDR2 SNEGSKA (reference sequence). The chain's CDR3 is CSARGRNQETQYF.

The J gene is TRBJ2-5, the V gene TRBV5-4; TCRdb designates TRBD2, a call that cannot be tested without DNA. In germline, CDR1 is SGHNT, CDR2 YYREEE (reference sequence). CDR3 length: 15 amino acids. Here the CDR3 reads CASSLRGGEGETQYF.

The gene calls are TRBV7-9 and TRBJ1-2. This CDR3 has 14 amino acids. Germline loops: CDR1 SEHNR, CDR2 FQNEAQ (reference sequence). The CDR3 region is CASSSKQPNYGYTF.

The chain is built from TRBV7-9 and TRBJ2-7; the D call of TRBD1 rests on TCRdb alone, since no DNA is present to check it. This CDR3 region has 14 residues. The germline CDR1 and CDR2 sequences are SEHNR and FQNEAQ (reference sequence). The CDR3 loop is CASNPGERVDEQYF. Full variable domain (outside the CDR3, taken from reference TRBV7-9 and TRBJ2-7): DTGVSQNPRHKITKRGQNVTFRCDPISEHNRLYWYRQTLGQGPEFLTYFQNEAQLEKSRLLSDRFSAERPKGSFSTLEIQRTEQGDSAMYLCASNPGERVDEQYFGPGTRLTVT.

The gene calls are TRBV10-2 and TRBJ2-2; no DNA is available, so the TRBD2 call from TCRdb remains unchecked. CDR1 and CDR2 (germline): WSHSY, SAAADI. The CDR3 runs to 15 residues. The CDR3 sequence: CASSEERAVTGELFF.